This T cell receptor beta chain was captured by sequencing in a study of cytomegalovirus exposure and HLA in healthy donors. Study overall: Per a later analysis, the 666 first-cohort and 120 validation repertoires shared one platform.

Clones were read by immunoSEQ multiplex PCR, and TCRdb kept only the in-frame ones, dropping some. The sample includes 110,000 to 150,000 clones, about 95% of them seen just once. After removal of 6 bases from V and 7 bases from J, the junction contained 13 bases not matched to a gene. The CDR3 sequence is 16 residues long. Germline lookup yields CDR1 MNHEY and CDR2 SMNVEV (reference sequence). With regard to this clone: Its target is unknown.

The donors were part of the validation cohort, which consisted of roughly 120 subjects and was separate from the first cohort of about 720 subjects. Study-wide results and caveats: Investigators reported about 160 TCR beta chains as tied to cytomegalovirus. Clusters of TCRs from the first cohort tended to co-occur in the 90 to 150 validation repertoires (as a later analysis found).

The clonotype comes from a man between 18 and 29 years old in good health and CMV-seropositive. The source material was PBMCs. The J gene is TRBJ1-4, the V gene TRBV27; TRBD1 matches at 8 bases. The CDR3 DNA reads as TGTGCCAGCAGCCTGGACAGGGTATTCTCTAGTGAAAAACTGTTTTTT. Protein: CASSLDRVFSSEKLFF.